The 5 T cell receptor beta chains below were found in one sample sequenced in a study of blood T cell repertoires in COVID-19. Some clones are missing from TCRdb's copy, which holds only in-frame ones; the method was immunoSEQ multiplex PCR. This table has roughly 330,000 clones, 70% to 90% appearing once. Input material: peripheral blood. Every receptor here comes from a man between 18 and 35 years old who had recovered from COVID-19.

There are a few counts of this clone. The chain combines TRBV5-5 with TRBJ1-2; no clear D gene. CDR1 and CDR2 from the germline V gene are SGHKS and YYEKEE (reference sequence). V gave up 3 bases and J gave up 5 bases, with 14 bases separating them. The CDR3 extends over 14 amino acids. CDR3 bases: TGTGCCAGCAGCTCGCTAGGCGGCAGATATGGCTACACCTTC. This translates into CASSSLGGRYGYTF. Full variable domain (rest looked up from reference TRBV5-5 and TRBJ1-2): DAGVTQSPTHLIKTRGQQVTLRCSPISGHKSVSWYQQVLGQGPQFIFQYYEKEERGRGNFPDRFSARQFPNYSSELNVNALLLGDSALYLCASSSLGGRYGYTFGSGTRLTVV.

The chain combines TRBV7-9 with TRBJ1-1, with TRBD1 matching over 7 bases. CDR3 length: 15 residues. Germline V CDR1 and CDR2: SEHNR, FQNEAQ (reference sequence). The V segment lost 3 bases and the J segment 1 base; nucleotides outside the gene matches: 5. CDR3 amino acids: CASSFLDRKNTEAFF. The CDR3 region has the DNA TGTGCCAGCAGCTTTCTGGACAGGAAGAACACTGAAGCTTTCTTT.

This rearrangement joins TRBV9 to TRBJ2-1, with TRBD2 matching over 9 bases. Germline V gene data show CDR1 as SGDLS and CDR2 as YYNGEE. CDR3 size: 15 residues. The J segment lost 4 bases and the V segment lost 3 bases, leaving 5 bases of the junction unmatched. CDR3 protein: CASSDSGGTYNEQFF. As DNA, the CDR3 is TGTGCCAGCAGCGATAGCGGGGGCACATACAATGAGCAGTTCTTC.

V is TRBV6-6 and J is TRBJ1-2; D is uncertain. The germline V gene has CDR1 MNHNY and CDR2 SVGAGI (reference sequence). Trimming took 0 bases from V and 2 from J, leaving 7 bases between them. The CDR3 spans 14 residues. The CDR3 bases are TGTGCCAGCAGTTACTCGGCCAACAACTATGGCTACACCTTC. Amino acids: CASSYSANNYGYTF.

The chain recombines TRBV2 with TRBJ2-1; weak D call: TRBD2 (6 bases). CDR1 is SNHLY, CDR2 FYNNEI, per germline. V dropped 4 bases and J dropped 0 bases, with 10 bases sitting between them. The CDR3 runs 15 residues. CDR3 in amino acids: CASSGMRDSYNEQFF. As DNA, the CDR3 is TGTGCCAGCAGTGGGATGCGGGACTCCTACAATGAGCAGTTCTTC.